Each of the 13 T cell receptor beta chains below was sequenced from the same sample in a study of blood T cell repertoires in COVID-19. Some clones are missing from TCRdb's copy, which holds only in-frame ones; the method was immunoSEQ multiplex PCR. In the table there are about 400,000 clones, roughly 88% of which are singletons. Sequences were obtained from peripheral blood. Every receptor here comes from a woman in her twenties or thirties with active or convalescent COVID-19.

This chain joins TRBV6-6 and TRBJ1-6, with unresolved D. V was clipped by 2 bases and J by 6 bases, with 8 bases between them. Looked up from germline, CDR1 is MNHNY and CDR2 is SVGAGI (reference sequence). This CDR3 is 14 amino acids long. DNA of the CDR3: TGTGCCAGCAGTTACAGCGAAACTAATTCACCCCTCCACTTT. Encoded protein: CASSYSETNSPLHF.

The chain joins TRBV15 to TRBJ2-1, with 10 bases matching TRBD2. The V gene end was trimmed by 5 bases and the J gene end by 15 bases; junction bases not matched to a gene: 7. Germline-derived CDR1 and CDR2 are LNHNV and YYDKDF (reference sequence). CDR3 length: 12 amino acids. CDR3 protein: CATSVSGGRSFF. The CDR3 DNA reads as TGTGCCACCAGCGTTAGCGGGGGGAGATCGTTCTTC.

This chain connects TRBV2 to TRBJ2-1; 7 nucleotides match TRBD2. The CDR3 has 13 residues. Per the germline V gene, CDR1 is SNHLY and CDR2 is FYNNEI. The V segment lost 4 bases and the J segment 5 bases; nucleotides outside the gene matches: 2. CDR3 DNA sequence: TGTGCCAGCAGTGTCAGCGGGGACAATGAGCAGTTCTTC. It codes for CASSVSGDNEQFF. The full variable domain, its missing parts supplied by reference TRBV2 and TRBJ2-1, is EPEVTQTPSHQVTQMGQEVILRCVPISNHLYFYWYRQILGQKVEFLVSFYNNEISEKSEIFDDQFSVERPDGSNFTLKIRSTKLEDSAMYFCASSVSGDNEQFFGPGTRLTVL.

This rearrangement joins TRBV7-9 to TRBJ1-5, with D tentatively TRBD1 (5 bases). V was trimmed by 4 bases and J by 8 bases, leaving 18 bases between them. The CDR3 has 15 residues. Germline loops: CDR1 SEHNR, CDR2 FQNEAQ (reference sequence). CDR3 amino acids: CASSSGESGGEPQHF. The CDR3 DNA reads TGTGCCAGCAGCTCGGGGGAGAGTGGGGGTGAGCCCCAGCATTTT. The whole variable domain, filled in from reference TRBV7-9 and TRBJ1-5, reads DTGVSQNPRHKITKRGQNVTFRCDPISEHNRLYWYRQTLGQGPEFLTYFQNEAQLEKSRLLSDRFSAERPKGSFSTLEIQRTEQGDSAMYLCASSSGESGGEPQHFGDGTRLSIL.

This chain joins TRBV4-1 and TRBJ1-2; 8 bases are a match to TRBD1. The CDR3 totals 15 residues. Unmatched junction bases numbered 8, after V lost 0 bases and J lost 8 bases. Germline V CDR1 and CDR2: MGHRA, YSYEKL. CDR3 DNA: TGCGCCAGCAGCCAAGACGGGCAGGGGGCGCAAGGCTACACCTTC. This encodes CASSQDGQGAQGYTF.

CDR3 protein: CSASYGGNTEAFF. CDR3 coding DNA: TGCAGTGCTAGTTATGGCGGGAACACTGAAGCTTTCTTT. The rearrangement joins TRBV20-1 to TRBJ1-1; D is unclear. CDR3 size: 13 residues. V was pared by 3 bases and J by 1 base, with 9 bases between. Germline-derived CDR1 and CDR2 are DFQATT and SNEGSKA (reference sequence).

V gene TRBV5-1 combines with J gene TRBJ1-3; TRBD1 agrees at 8 bases. The germline CDR1 and CDR2 sequences are SGHRS and YFSETQ. This CDR3 has 14 amino acids. The J segment lost 3 bases and the V segment lost 3 bases, leaving 2 bases of the junction unmatched. The CDR3 DNA sequence: TGCGCCAGCAGCTCGGGACAGGATGGAAACACCATATATTTT. Translation: CASSSGQDGNTIYF. Using reference TRBV5-1 and TRBJ1-3 for the parts outside the CDR3, the full variable domain is KAGVTQTPRYLIKTRGQQVTLSCSPISGHRSVSWYQQTPGQGLQFLFEYFSETQRNKGNFPGRFSGRQFSNSRSEMNVSTLELGDSALYLCASSSGQDGNTIYFGEGSWLTVV.

This rearrangement joins TRBV13 to TRBJ2-4; 7 bases match TRBD2. The CDR3 contains 14 residues. V lost 3 bases and J lost 2; bases outside the gene matches: 1. Germline CDR1 and CDR2: PRHDT and FYEKMQ (reference sequence). CDR3 DNA sequence: TGTGCCAGCAGCTTCGGGACTACCAAAAACATTCAGTACTTC. Residues: CASSFGTTKNIQYF.

The chain combines TRBV19 with TRBJ2-3; 10 bases agree with TRBD2. The J segment lost 5 bases and the V segment lost 7 bases, leaving 9 bases of the junction unmatched. The CDR3 has 15 amino acids. CDR1 LNHDA and CDR2 SQIVND come from the germline V gene (reference sequence). CDR3 sequence reads: CASKASLAGVDTQYF. CDR3 nucleotides: TGTGCCAGTAAGGCCTCCCTAGCGGGAGTAGATACGCAGTATTTT.

The chain employs TRBV3-1 (or the pseudogene TRBV3-2) and TRBJ1-2; 8 nucleotides match TRBD1. There are 14 residues in the CDR3. V shed 6 bases, J shed 2 bases, and the junction held 5 bases outside the gene matches. Germline V gene data show CDR1 as LGHDT and CDR2 as YNNKEL (reference sequence). The CDR3, as DNA: TGTGCCAGCAGTCGCGGACAGGGAAACTATGGCTACACCTTC. Protein product: CASSRGQGNYGYTF.

This chain links TRBV29-1 with TRBJ1-2, with 9 bases that match TRBD1. The CDR3 has 14 residues. Germline trimming cut 6 bases from V and 2 bases from J; bases unmatched to any gene: 7. Germline values: CDR1 SQVTM, CDR2 ANQGSEA. CDR3 in DNA: TGCAGCGTCGTGACAGGGGGTCGCAACTATGGCTACACCTTC. Its protein product is CSVVTGGRNYGYTF.

V gene TRBV7-6 combines with J gene TRBJ2-2, with 9 bases lining up with TRBD1. This CDR3 has 16 amino acids. J lost 1 base, V lost 4 bases, and 4 bases had no gene match. Per germline, CDR1 SGHVS and CDR2 FNYEAQ. The CDR3 sequence is CASSSTGQGNTGELFF. DNA of the CDR3: TGTGCCAGCAGCTCCACGGGACAGGGGAACACCGGGGAGCTGTTTTTT. The full variable domain, its missing parts supplied by reference TRBV7-6 and TRBJ2-2, is GAGVSQSPRYKVTKRGQDVALRCDPISGHVSLYWYRQALGQGPEFLTYFNYEAQQDKSGLPNDRFSAERPEGSISTLTIQRTEQRDSAMYRCASSSTGQGNTGELFFGEGSRLTVL.

The rearrangement joins TRBV30 to TRBJ1-1; unclear D gene. Trimming cost V 5 bases and J 4 bases, with 14 bases left between them. The CDR3 extends over 13 amino acids. Germline V gene lookup returns CDR1 GTSNPN and CDR2 SVGIG (reference sequence). For the CDR3, the DNA is TGTGCCTGGTCGAAGGGAGTTTTCACTGAAGCTTTCTTT. The encoded protein is CAWSKGVFTEAFF. Based on the CDR3 plus reference TRBV30 and TRBJ1-1, the full variable domain is SQTIHQWPATLVQPVGSPLSLECTVEGTSNPNLYWYRQAAGRGLQLLFYSVGIGQISSEVPQNLSASRPQDRQFILSSKKLLLSDSGFYLCAWSKGVFTEAFFGQGTRLTVV.